A selection of T cell receptor beta chains follows, all from one sample in a study of blood T cell repertoires in COVID-19. Sequencing was performed with immunoSEQ multiplex PCR; in TCRdb, only in-frame clones are kept and a portion is missing. The table has about 52,000 clones, 90% seen once. Sequencing input: peripheral blood. The receptors were gathered from a human donor in a cohort sampled during active COVID-19. Each CDR3 is given with its conserved first and last residue. The D gene is left open where the match is weak. The size field is filled for only some rows; it gives once, few, many or a size class.

v_call	cdr3_length	d_call	clone_size	j_call	cdr3_aa	cdr3_nt
TRBV9	14	NA	once	TRBJ1-2	CASSVEDSGYGYTF	TGTGCCAGCAGCGTGGAGGACAGCGGCTATGGCTACACCTTC
TRBV30	14	TRBD1	NA	TRBJ1-2	CAWTGQGPYYGYTF	TGTGCCTGGACGGGACAGGGGCCCTACTATGGCTACACCTTC
TRBV19	13	NA	NA	TRBJ1-2	CASSIRGNYGYTF	TGTGCCAGTAGTATAAGGGGGAACTATGGCTACACCTTC
TRBV7-3	14	NA	NA	TRBJ2-3	CASSISGSTDTQYF	TGTGCCAGCAGCATTAGCGGTAGCACAGATACGCAGTATTTT
TRBV2	15	TRBD1	NA	TRBJ1-5	CASREGTVSNQPQHF	TGTGCCAGCAGAGAAGGGACAGTTAGCAATCAGCCCCAGCATTTT
TRBV6-1	14	TRBD1	NA	TRBJ2-7	CASSWDRGSYEQYF	TGTGCCAGCAGTTGGGACAGGGGATCCTACGAGCAGTACTTC
TRBV11-2	16	NA	NA	TRBJ2-5	CASSSGRGVVQETQYF	TGTGCCAGCAGCTCTGGCAGGGGCGTAGTTCAAGAGACCCAGTACTTC
TRBV7-9	17	TRBD2	NA	TRBJ2-1	CASSLGTSGRSEGEQFF	TGTGCCAGCAGCTTAGGGACTAGCGGGAGGAGTGAGGGTGAGCAGTTCTTC
TRBV19	14	TRBD2	once	TRBJ2-7	CASSLRGRGYEQYF	TGTGCCAGTAGTCTTCGCGGGAGGGGGTACGAGCAGTACTTC
TRBV5-8	14	TRBD1	NA	TRBJ2-5	CASSIGQGVETQYF	TGTGCCAGCAGCATCGGACAGGGTGTTGAGACCCAGTACTTC
TRBV5-1	15	TRBD2	NA	TRBJ2-3	CASRLSGSMADTQYF	TGCGCCAGCAGACTTAGCGGGAGTATGGCAGATACGCAGTATTTT
TRBV10-3	17	NA	NA	TRBJ1-6	CAISEVMDRVYNSPLHF	TGTGCCATCAGTGAGGTTATGGACAGAGTTTATAATTCACCCCTCCACTTT
TRBV25-1	17	TRBD2	NA	TRBJ2-3	CASSVPGLAIFPDTQYF	TGTGCCAGCAGTGTTCCGGGACTAGCGATTTTCCCAGATACGCAGTATTTT
TRBV18	17	TRBD1	NA	TRBJ1-5	CASSQRQGAVSNQPQHF	TGTGCCAGCTCACAAAGACAGGGGGCAGTTAGCAATCAGCCCCAGCATTTT
TRBV6-1	14	NA	few	TRBJ1-2	CASSETPAAGGYTF	TGTGCCAGCAGTGAAACCCCAGCGGCTGGTGGCTACACCTTC
TRBV15	14	NA	once	TRBJ1-2	CATSRRDTTYGYTF	TGTGCCACCAGCAGAAGGGACACCACCTATGGCTACACCTTC
TRBV30	15	NA	once	TRBJ2-6	CAWSPQVLGANVLTF	TGTGCCTGGAGTCCACAGGTTCTCGGGGCCAACGTCCTGACTTTC
TRBV5-1	14	NA	NA	TRBJ1-3	CASSQGTSGNTIYF	TGCGCCAGCAGCCAGGGGACCTCTGGAAACACCATATATTTT
TRBV28	14	NA	NA	TRBJ1-1	CASSFRGMNTEAFF	TGTGCCAGCAGTTTTCGGGGAATGAACACTGAAGCTTTCTTT
TRBV11-2	17	TRBD2	NA	TRBJ2-7	CASSLERGGGVAREQYF	TGTGCCAGCAGCTTAGAGCGGGGCGGGGGGGTAGCGAGGGAGCAGTACTTC
TRBV27	16	NA	NA	TRBJ2-7	CASSLEGIPRPYEQYF	TGTGCCAGCAGTTTAGAGGGCATACCACGACCCTACGAGCAGTACTTC
TRBV5-1	15	TRBD1	NA	TRBJ2-7	CASSPAGTGGREQYF	TGCGCCAGCAGCCCGGCGGGGACAGGGGGTAGAGAGCAGTACTTC
TRBV5-4	15	NA	NA	TRBJ2-2	CASSTTGLLTGELFF	TGTGCCAGCAGCACCACGGGACTCCTCACCGGGGAGCTGTTTTTT
TRBV24-1	15	TRBD1	NA	TRBJ2-3	CATSDWTGGTDTQYF	TGTGCCACCAGTGACTGGACAGGTGGAACAGATACGCAGTATTTT
TRBV7-3	15	TRBD2	NA	TRBJ2-1	CASSLSGGWYNEQFF	TGTGCCAGCAGCCTAAGCGGGGGGTGGTACAATGAGCAGTTCTTC
TRBV19	17	TRBD1	NA	TRBJ1-5	CASSTPPGTGGSQPQHF	TGTGCCAGTAGTACCCCCCCGGGGACAGGGGGCAGCCAGCCCCAGCATTTT
TRBV18	15	TRBD1	NA	TRBJ1-5	CASSTGQGLNQPQHF	TGTGCCAGCTCAACGGGACAGGGGCTCAATCAGCCCCAGCATTTT
TRBV5-4	18	TRBD1	once	TRBJ1-1	CASSPAPGQGKENTEAFF	TGTGCCAGCAGTCCAGCGCCGGGACAGGGAAAGGAGAACACTGAAGCTTTCTTT
TRBV18	15	NA	NA	TRBJ2-6	CASSRSQAGANVLTF	TGTGCCAGCTCACGTTCACAGGCTGGGGCCAACGTCCTGACTTTC
TRBV30	12	NA	NA	TRBJ2-4	CAQSTGKNIQYF	TGTGCCCAATCGACAGGCAAAAACATTCAGTACTTC
TRBV9	16	NA	NA	TRBJ1-3	CASSLWGGSSGNTIYF	TGTGCCAGCAGCTTATGGGGAGGGAGCTCTGGAAACACCATATATTTT
TRBV5-1	15	NA	NA	TRBJ2-7	CASRPDGSPSYEQYF	TGCGCCAGCAGACCCGACGGGTCCCCATCCTACGAGCAGTACTTC
TRBV7-8	16	TRBD2	NA	TRBJ2-2	CASSAPGTSVTGELFF	TGTGCCAGCAGCGCTCCCGGGACTAGCGTGACCGGGGAGCTGTTTTTT
TRBV5-8	13	NA	NA	TRBJ1-1	CASSPQINTEAFF	TGTGCCAGCAGCCCGCAGATTAACACTGAAGCTTTCTTT
TRBV30	14	NA	few	TRBJ2-7	CAWTKGLALYEQYF	TGTGCCTGGACCAAGGGACTGGCGCTCTACGAGCAGTACTTC
TRBV11-3	14	TRBD2	NA	TRBJ2-5	CASSGTSGKGTQYF	TGTGCCAGCAGCGGGACTAGCGGGAAGGGGACCCAGTACTTC
TRBV3-1/TRBV3-2	17	TRBD2	NA	TRBJ2-4	CASSQERLPSGGNIQYF	TGTGCCAGCAGCCAAGAACGGCTGCCTAGCGGGGGGAACATTCAGTACTTC
TRBV18	13	TRBD1	NA	TRBJ2-5	CASSPRDRETQYF	TGTGCCAGCTCACCCCGGGACAGGGAGACCCAGTACTTC
TRBV5-5	14	NA	NA	TRBJ1-1	CASSLSPQNTEAFF	TGTGCCAGCAGCTTGTCCCCCCAGAACACTGAAGCTTTCTTT
TRBV12-5	14	TRBD1	NA	TRBJ2-7	CASGLGTGNNEQYF	TGTGCTAGTGGTTTGGGGACAGGGAACAACGAGCAGTACTTC
TRBV5-5	17	NA	NA	TRBJ1-5	CASSLVDLRTVGQPQHF	TGTGCCAGCAGCTTAGTTGATCTGCGGACAGTTGGTCAGCCCCAGCATTTT
TRBV3-1/TRBV3-2	14	NA	NA	TRBJ2-5	CASSHGIGGATQYF	TGTGCCAGCAGCCATGGGATTGGGGGGGCGACCCAGTACTTC
TRBV24-1	16	TRBD1	few	TRBJ2-1	CATSDPTGLAYNEQFF	TGTGCCACCAGTGACCCGACAGGGCTAGCCTACAATGAGCAGTTCTTC
TRBV6-5	14	TRBD2	NA	TRBJ2-2	CARGGSLVTGELFF	TGTGCCAGGGGGGGGAGTTTGGTCACCGGGGAGCTGTTTTTT
TRBV5-4	14	TRBD1	NA	TRBJ2-3	CASSTGQGPDTQYF	TGTGCCAGCAGCACGGGACAGGGGCCCGATACGCAGTATTTT
TRBV28	19	TRBD1	once	TRBJ1-5	CASSPGGGQGLVGNQPQHF	TGTGCCAGCAGCCCCGGGGGGGGACAGGGTTTAGTTGGCAATCAGCCCCAGCATTTT
TRBV7-8	14	NA	NA	TRBJ2-7	CASRPQHLSYEQYF	TGTGCCAGCAGACCACAGCACCTCTCCTACGAGCAGTACTTC